The entry below describes one TCR beta chain. Its antigen remains undetermined. No base-level quality is on record; no much larger clone is a single base apart. To sequence the TCRbeta CDR3 region, genomic DNA was isolated from the sorted cells. TCRbeta CDR3 regions were sequenced using the immunoSEQ Assay. Imported from immuneACCESS, the table was reduced by TCRdb to in-frame sequences with V and J called. These copies leave out some clones; in studies compared against another copy, an unresolved V gene accounts for under half, and the cause of the remainder is not known. The sample table shows 55,000 to 65,000 clones, and roughly nine tenths are seen once. The top ten hold roughly 20% of the sample. This sample was included in a study of OX40 agonist ivuxolimab in advanced cancers. About the study as a whole: Ivuxolimab, which targeted the costimulatory receptor OX40 (CD134), was an agonistic, fully human IgG2 monoclonal antibody. Prior anti-PD-1, anti-PD-L1 or anti-CTLA-4 therapy was permitted, and about 40% of dose-escalation patients had received checkpoint inhibitors. Partial responses were achieved by three dose-escalation patients, of whom one had hepatocellular carcinoma and two had cutaneous melanoma. In the dose-escalation cohort, around four fifths of patients were male, and the mean age was about 55 years, with a range of 23 to 79. Peripheral TCRbeta sequencing aimed to test whether ivuxolimab altered TCR sequence diversity and caused clonal T-cell expansion. Of the approximately 54 dose-escalation patients, hepatocellular carcinoma was present in approximately 20, melanoma in approximately 15, renal cell carcinoma in 9 and head and neck cancer in 9. Intravenous ivuxolimab was administered to patients every 2 weeks at six dose levels: 0.01, 0.1, 0.3, 1.5, 3 and 10 mg/kg. The paper covers the monotherapy dose-escalation part of the phase I ivuxolimab trial, which included N of about 56 patients. Study-wide conclusions, independent of this receptor: Clonal expansion of both CD4+ and CD8+ blood T cells was observed from baseline to week 6 at doses 0.1 to 3.0 mg/kg. Which antigens the clonally expanded peripheral T cells were specific for was not determined. In the 0.1-3.0 mg/kg groups, partial responders had among the lowest normalized peripheral clonal expansion, particularly in CD8+ T cells. After ivuxolimab, expanded clones were on average more numerous among CD8+ T cells than among CD4+ T cells. Low levels of normalized T-cell clonal expansion were also seen in some patients who did not respond.

V gives up 3 bases and J gives up 4 bases, and the segment between their germline ends measures 9 bases. Its CDR3 holds 13 amino acids, cysteine through phenylalanine. Only the CDR3 DNA is retained, 39 bases long and in frame from the first base. As encoded in the germline V gene, CDR1 is SGHAT while CDR2 is FQNNGV. The trial excluded patients who had a history of autoimmune disease or who were on systemic immunosuppression. Peripheral blood for TCR sequencing was collected from all dose cohorts at baseline, on cycle 4 day 1, and on cycle 7 day 1. The samples were drawn from a first-in-human, open-label, multicenter phase I dose-escalation trial of ivuxolimab. The trial enrolled adults with locally advanced or metastatic head and neck squamous cell, hepatocellular, melanoma or renal cell carcinoma. Before TCR sequencing, CD4+ T cells and CD8+ T cells were sorted from peripheral blood as separate populations.

This sequence was found in an adult with an advanced solid tumor such as melanoma, head and neck, liver or kidney cancer. Sample: CD4+ or CD8+ T cells sorted from blood, taken in a trial of the OX40 agonist ivuxolimab. The rearranged chain carries TRBV11-2 and TRBJ1-2, with TRBD1 as a weak D call on 6 bases. The CDR3 reads CASSFATGYGYTF. DNA sequence: TGTGCCAGCAGCTTCGCGACAGGCTATGGCTACACCTTC.